The T cell receptor (beta chain) described here comes from a study of tumor and adjacent non-tumor tissue in lung cancer listed by TCRdb under 2018. Study-level background: By cancer type, the cohort comprised approximately 12 adenocarcinoma patients, a couple of squamous cell carcinoma patients and 1 small cell lung cancer patient. The approximately 15 patients were aged about 31 to 76 years, included around 10 men and 5 women, and had TNM stage I to III disease. In total, sequencing yielded over 95 million productive TCRbeta reads, which works out to an average of around 4.2 million reads per sample. Bulk TCRbeta repertoires were compared between lung tumor tissue and matched distant non-tumor lung tissue obtained from more than 12 lung cancer patients. A few dozen paired specimens, one tumor and one normal lung sample per patient, were profiled by TCRbeta CDR3 sequencing.

Bulk unsorted tissue served as the source for RNA extraction, and RNA quality was assessed using a NanoDrop ND-1000 and an Agilent 2100. For the normal lung samples, distant non-tumor tissue was collected more than 3 cm away from the tumor edge. All donors had newly diagnosed lung cancer, had not received prior chemotherapy, and were admitted for thoracic surgery in China between August and November 2014. Anyone who had undergone radiotherapy or chemotherapy before, or who had another cancer at the same time, was left out of the study. Pieces of surgical tissue measuring roughly 1-2.1 cm3 were kept in RNAlater solution and held at -80 degrees C until needed. Broad study findings and their caveats: Peripheral blood was not sequenced, so blood TCRbeta repertoires were not examined in the lung cancer patients of the study. TCR diversity (inverse Simpson) was significantly higher in tumor than in normal lung tissue (roughly 430 vs 170, P = 0.0075, Mann-Whitney U test). Significantly higher TCR diversity was found in younger patients, and higher tumor TCR diversity was associated with shorter overall and disease-free survival. The top 100 clones accounted for a significantly larger cumulative portion of the repertoire in normal lung than in tumor tissue. The cohort had only around 14 patients, and the authors noted that larger samples and more detailed clinical data are needed. Neither the sequencing platform nor unique molecular identifiers are named or mentioned anywhere in the methods.

The library was obtained by multiplex PCR. This sample was sequenced with an Illumina HiSeq 2500. TCRbeta libraries were built by three rounds of nested PCR using primers (Table S4), following protocols modified from ARM-PCR. Before sequencing, PCR products of 200-500 bp were cut from the gel and purified using the QIAquick gel extraction kit. The original pipeline was this. Reads were cleaned using Trimmomatic, were merged into complete CDR3 sequences using FLASH, and were assigned to V(D)J germline segments using MiTCR. Clonal diversity was computed as the inverse Simpson's index with VDJtools. In-frame sequences without a premature stop codon were defined as productive reads. The raw public reads went through TCRdb reprocessing: fastp at Q25, MiXCR clone calling, in-frame beta chains kept. Each CDR3 protein appears once, grouped with its most common genes and DNA. The V and J calls come from TCRdb's annotation, not from the publication. The sample table contains 90,000 to 110,000 distinct CDR3 sequences; only one count was recorded for 60% to 65% of them. In total, the top ten clones hold roughly 19% of the sample.

V was cut back by 7 bases and J by 13 bases, leaving a gap of 27 bases between them. The germline V gene encodes CDR1 ENHRY and CDR2 SYGVKD. The CDR3 starts with the cysteine, ends with the phenylalanine, and has 15 residues. The CDR3 DNA has 45 bases and is translated from base 1. With respect to this clonotype: Its antigen is still unknown. Base qualities are not provided; no much larger clone lies one nucleotide away.

This clonotype was obtained from a man aged 60-69 years with non-small cell lung cancer. Sequencing was carried out using distant non-tumor lung tissue. The chain is assembled from TRBV10-3 and TRBJ2-3, with no D gene named confidently. The DNA sequence is as follows: TGTGCCATCACTGCGACAACGGGTAGCACAGACACGGAGTATTTT. This sequence encodes CAITATTGSTDTEYF.